What follows are 8 T cell receptor beta chains derived from one specimen sequenced in a study of CD8 T cells in ankylosing spondylitis. TCRdb recomputed calls from the 5' RACE reads with MiXCR, one row per CDR3 protein. In the table there are about 240,000 distinct CDR3 sequences, roughly 10% of which are singletons. Input material: blood, either unsorted or a sorted T cell fraction (not recorded which). Receptor source: a male donor with ankylosing spondylitis or in good health (not recorded which).

V usage is TRBV27 and J usage is TRBJ2-5, with TRBD2 matching over 15 bases. The CDR3 has 15 amino acids. The V gene end was trimmed by 5 bases and the J gene end by 6 bases; junction bases not matched to a gene: 4. The V gene's germline CDR1 is MNHEY and CDR2 SMNVEV (reference sequence). CDR3 bases: TGTGCCAGCAGTCAGGGGACTAGCGGGAGGAAGACCCAGTACTTC. It specifies CASSQGTSGRKTQYF.

At least ten counts were recorded for this clonotype. The gene calls are TRBV15 and TRBJ1-1; D might be TRBD1 (5 bases). The CDR3 contains 16 residues. Trimming removed 0 bases at V and 2 bases at J, with 13 bases between. Germline V CDR1 and CDR2: LNHNV, YYDKDF (reference sequence). The CDR3 here is CATSRDRRGGNTEAFF. For the CDR3, the DNA is TGTGCCACCAGCAGAGATCGAAGGGGAGGTAACACTGAAGCTTTCTTT.

This clonotype has only a few counts. J is TRBJ2-1 and V is TRBV7-9; D is uncertain. Germline V lookup: CDR1 SEHNR, CDR2 FQNEAQ (reference sequence). The CDR3 contains 13 residues. Trimming left V 4 bases short and J 2 bases short, with 6 bases between. CDR3 DNA: TGTGCCAGCAGCTCCTACACCTACAATGAGCAGTTCTTC. Amino acid sequence: CASSSYTYNEQFF. Filled out from reference TRBV7-9 and TRBJ2-1, the complete variable domain reads DTGVSQNPRHKITKRGQNVTFRCDPISEHNRLYWYRQTLGQGPEFLTYFQNEAQLEKSRLLSDRFSAERPKGSFSTLEIQRTEQGDSAMYLCASSSYTYNEQFFGPGTRLTVL.

At least ten counts were recorded for this clonotype. V gene TRBV5-1 combines with J gene TRBJ2-7; TRBD1 matches at 8 bases. With 4 bases clipped from V and 3 bases from J, the junction kept 3 bases outside the gene matches. Germline V CDR1 and CDR2: SGHRS, YFSETQ. The CDR3 has 13 residues. For the CDR3, the DNA is TGCGCCAGCAGCACGGACAGGGTCTACGAGCAGTACTTC. This translates into CASSTDRVYEQYF. The variable domain in full, completed from reference TRBV5-1 and TRBJ2-7, reads KAGVTQTPRYLIKTRGQQVTLSCSPISGHRSVSWYQQTPGQGLQFLFEYFSETQRNKGNFPGRFSGRQFSNSRSEMNVSTLELGDSALYLCASSTDRVYEQYFGPGTRLTVT.

The V gene is TRBV28, the J gene TRBJ2-1; D remains unclear. The germline V gene encodes CDR1 MDHEN and CDR2 SYDVKM. CDR3 length equals 13 residues. The V and J ends lost 6 bases and 1 base respectively, with 7 bases between them. CDR3: CASRAWSYNEQFF. Here the CDR3 DNA reads TGTGCCAGCAGGGCGTGGTCCTACAATGAGCAGTTCTTC.

Many counts were recorded for this clonotype. The chain couples TRBV12-3 or TRBV12-4 to TRBJ2-1, with D perhaps matching TRBD2 (6 bases). Trimming took off 6 bases at V and 5 bases at J, with 14 bases between the two ends. The CDR3 sequence is 14 residues long. CDR3 DNA: TGTGCCAGCAGCGACCTGACTAGGAACAATGAGCAGTTCTTC. This sequence encodes CASSDLTRNNEQFF.

Many counts were recorded for this clonotype. The chain couples TRBV5-1 to TRBJ2-1; 9 bases are shared with TRBD2. Germline V gene data show CDR1 as SGHRS and CDR2 as YFSETQ. With V trimmed by 3 bases and J by 9 bases, 16 bases remained unmatched. This CDR3 has 17 residues. CDR3 sequence (DNA): TGCGCCAGCAGCTCCCTAGCCTTAACTAGCGGGCGCACTGAGCAGTTCTTC. Translated: CASSSLALTSGRTEQFF. The full variable domain, completed using reference TRBV5-1 and TRBJ2-1, is KAGVTQTPRYLIKTRGQQVTLSCSPISGHRSVSWYQQTPGQGLQFLFEYFSETQRNKGNFPGRFSGRQFSNSRSEMNVSTLELGDSALYLCASSSLALTSGRTEQFFGPGTRLTVL.

This clonotype was detected ten times or more. The J gene is TRBJ2-3, the V gene TRBV4-1; TRBD2 aligns across 11 bases. The length of the CDR3 is 15 residues. Trimming cost V 4 bases and J 3 bases; bases outside gene matches: 3. Germline loops: CDR1 MGHRA, CDR2 YSYEKL. The CDR3 region is CASSRSGGVTDTQYF. For the CDR3, the DNA is TGCGCCAGCAGCCGTAGCGGGGGGGTTACAGATACGCAGTATTTT.